The T cell receptor (beta chain) under discussion was sequenced for a study of response to subunit inactivated influenza vaccine (dated by TCRdb to between 2017 and 2018). General notes on the study: Deep quantitative T cell receptor repertoire profiling was used in the study to track responses to a trivalent subunit inactivated influenza vaccine.

Receptor libraries were prepared by RT-PCR. The sequencer was an Illumina HiSeq 2500. Using fastp trimming at Q25 and MiXCR clonotype assembly, TCRdb reanalyzed the public sequencing data and kept in-frame beta chains. Rows with one shared CDR3 protein collapse into an entry with the most common genes and DNA. Counted in this sample were about 610,000 distinct CDR3 sequences; approximately 15% of them appeared once. Of the sample, around 10% is held by the ten largest clones. The study at large found these results: It was suggested by the authors that each seasonal influenza vaccination may recruit only a limited number of new T cells.

V was cut back by 3 bases and J by 8 bases, leaving a gap of 29 bases between them. Including the terminal cysteine and phenylalanine, the CDR3 comprises 19 residues. CDR3 DNA only is kept here, 57 bases in frame from base 1. The germline V gene encodes CDR1 MNHEY and CDR2 SVGEGT. In this sample, this clonotype turned up a few times. The antigen this receptor binds is unknown. No base quality information exists; no much larger clone differs at one position. Sequenced material: PBMCs from blood, taken 12 days after vaccination. Recombination linked TRBV6-2 or TRBV6-3 to TRBJ2-1, with a tentative D gene TRBD1 over 5 matching bases. This TCR was sampled from a man in his fifties who received an inactivated influenza vaccine. Donor details come from another sample of the same person, matched by shared clones. The CDR3 protein sequence reads: CASSYPDFHTGRTSHEQFF. The DNA sequence is TGTGCCAGCAGTTATCCAGACTTTCACACAGGACGGACCTCTCATGAGCAGTTCTTC.